This T cell receptor (beta chain) was observed in a study of blood T cell repertoires in COVID-19. Study-level information: The study drew acute and convalescent COVID-19 samples from the United States, Italy and Spain. Sample material is recorded as cDNA or gDNA derived from T cells, B-cell-depleted T cells, or PBMCs.

Methods used by the authors: Estimated nucleated cell counts came from reference gene primer amplification. Profiled with immunoSEQ multiplex PCR; TCRdb holds only in-frame clones, not every one. That table supplies the V and J calls and clone size; D and trimming were determined from the DNA. Of 100,000 to 150,000 clones listed, 65% to 90% are singletons. Germline CDR1 SGHRS, CDR2 YFSETQ. The CDR3 runs to 16 residues. Regarding this clone: One end of the junction is discordant with germline, which a read error may explain.

The gene calls are TRBV5-1 and TRBJ2-2; 12 bases align to TRBD1. The sequence was collected from a woman aged 80 or over with acute or convalescent COVID-19. The sequenced sample was peripheral blood. The DNA for the CDR3 is TGCGCCAGCAGCTGGGGATCCCGGGACAGGGGGCGCCTCGGGGATTTT. This translates into CASSWGSRDRGRLGDF.